The source of this T cell receptor (beta chain) is a study of T cell repertoires in cytomegalovirus infection. For the study at large: TCR beta signatures that were public indicated CMV infection and matching HLA type. Study conclusions and caveats: HLA-C-restricted, CMV-specific TCR beta clonotypes were dominant ex vivo. The study identified carriers of CMV plus the relevant HLA from cumulative public TCR beta family frequency.

TCRdb reprocessed the reads with MiXCR, giving one entry per CDR3 protein. The repertoire holds more than 400,000 distinct CDR3 sequences, 26% seen once, with around 13% in the top ten. About this clonotype itself: Its target is not known.

J lost 1 base, V lost 4 bases, and 6 bases had no gene match. The CDR3 is 14 amino acids. The germline CDR1 and CDR2 sequences are SQVTM and ANQGSEA. The chain is built from TRBV29-1 and TRBJ1-1; TRBD1 aligns across 7 bases. This clonotype was obtained from a human donor in good health (CMV status not recorded). Some clones in this sample may be carry-over from other donors' samples. Sequencing was carried out using PBMCs. CDR3 loop: CSVGGRGTNTEAFF. The CDR3 DNA reads TGCAGCGTTGGGGGCAGGGGGACGAACACTGAAGCTTTCTTT.